This note documents a single TCR beta chain sequence. Its antigen remains undetermined. Per-base qualities were not stored, and no clone one base away is much larger. The data derive from a study of chemoradiotherapy in HPV16-positive cancers (dated by TCRdb to between 2020 and 2023). In the study overall: Functional T-cell assays on cells from a couple of HPV16-positive patients defined candidate HPV-specific T-cell clones and common TCR motifs. The study asked whether T-cell immunity against the HPV oncoproteins E6 and E7 changes during chemoradiotherapy and whether it affects survival. TCR repertoires from under 90 patients with HPV-related cancers were then used to track the candidate HPV-specific TCRs and motifs.

Receptor amplification or capture employed the immunoSEQ multiplex PCR assay. TCRdb's version of the immuneACCESS table is confined to in-frame rearrangements and falls short of the full clone set. An unresolved V gene accounts for under half of the shortfall where checked; the remainder is of unknown origin. The sample includes 40,000 to 65,000 clones, with more than 90% observed a single time. Jointly, the top ten make up about 3.5% of the sample. Summary of the overall study and its limitations: Expansion of candidate HPV-specific clones and E7-related TCR motifs was observed in the tumor microenvironment during treatment, whereas no such expansion was observed for non-HPV-specific T cells. In HPV16-positive patients, expansion of HPV-responsive T cells during chemoradiotherapy was found to be associated with improved recurrence-free survival. The functional definition of HPV-specific T cells was derived from only a couple of HPV16-positive patients, and the survival association was reported for HPV16-positive patients.

Repertoires were sampled repeatedly over the course of chemoradiotherapy so that clonal expansion in the tumor microenvironment could be followed. This clonotype was sampled from a human donor with HPV-associated anogenital cancer. Source: blood, taken from a patient who underwent chemoradiotherapy.

Here is the DNA: TGCGCCAGCAGCCAATTACAGGGAAGGTCCTACAATGAGCAGTTCTTC. It codes for CASSQLQGRSYNEQFF. Recombination connected TRBV4-1 to TRBJ2-1; 6 matching bases give a weak D call of TRBD1. Including cysteine and phenylalanine, the CDR3 has 16 amino acids. Only the CDR3 DNA is retained, 48 bases long and in frame from the first base. Trimming takes 2 bases from V and 1 base from J, and the germline ends sit 12 bases apart. The germline V gene specifies MGHRA as CDR1 and YSYEKL as CDR2.